This T cell receptor (beta chain) was documented in a study of shared clonotypes between healthy human individuals (dated by TCRdb to between 2020 and 2021). Study-wide context: Three men and two women, aged 18 to 49 years, made up the cohort. For each donor, three plates each were used for CD4 naive and CD4 memory, two plates were used for CD8 naive, and one plate was used for CD8 memory. To estimate repertoire size and how much clonotypes are shared between individuals, the study performed deep sequencing of blood TCR repertoires from a few healthy adults. To increase sequencing depth and limit assay-specific biases, different laboratories used diverse techniques to prepare libraries and sequence TCR repertoires. Each donor's leukapheresis produced roughly between roughly 0.85 and 9.5 billion PBMCs.

As for this clone: Its recognized antigen is unknown. Per-base quality was not reported, and no clone a single base away is much larger than it.

Study-wide conclusions, independent of this receptor: Even with the large sequencing depth, rarefaction of the sorted-subset datasets indicated that sequencing was incomplete. Pairwise subsampling led to the expectation that sequencing depth would affect the degree of clonotype sharing among donors. Naive subsets generally had larger estimated clonotype richness than memory subsets did. Sampling was limited to blood, and TCR repertoires in tissue likely differ from TCR repertoires in blood. Across a handful of donors, approximately 4.6% of naive CD4, approximately 4% of naive CD8, roughly 2.3% of memory CD4, and approximately 0.42% of memory CD8 clonotypes were shared. Compared with non-shared clonotypes, clonotypes shared by all four sorted-subset donors had higher generation probabilities. The small number of donors limited the genetic and exposure-history diversity represented.

Donors were healthy HIV-negative adults with no recently reported acute infections or vaccinations. All donors were Caucasian adults living in Nashville, Tennessee, USA. CD4+ T cells were enriched through magnetic negative selection, after which naive cells were positively selected on CD45RA and the remaining negative fraction served as the memory subset. Blood was collected by leukapheresis, and PBMCs were isolated by Ficoll-Histopaque density gradient centrifugation and then cryopreserved in liquid nitrogen vapor phase. Analytical flow cytometry was used to check the purity and quantity of each magnetically sorted T cell population. Genomic DNA was isolated from each sorted fraction and quantified by UV absorbance on a Nanodrop 2000c. Using the deep immunoSEQ assay, multiplex PCR amplified TCR CDR3 regions from genomic DNA. Genomic DNA extracted from each cell subset was distributed evenly over all wells of several immunoSEQ 96-well plates, and each plate served as one replicate. Each replicate PCR for sorted subsets received roughly 0.2 ug genomic DNA, equal to some 32,000 T cell genomes. Purified libraries were measured with a Qubit 3.0 fluorometer, size-checked on a Bioanalyzer 2100, and measured again with the KAPA Library Quantification kit. Every immunoSEQ 96-well plate was sequenced on a separate single-read 150-cycle Illumina NextSeq 550 flow cell. Regarding the original processing steps: The immunoSEQ output contained only junctional sequences without quality scores, so filtering could not match that applied to full-length reads. Sequences were annotated with PyIR, a Python wrapper for IgBLAST v1.9, using IMGT germline references to assign V/J genes and CDR3. Any read was removed if the V/J assignment was weak (E-value above 1e-6), the CDR3 was missing, or the read contained stop codons, out-of-frame junctions, or ambiguous translated residues. A V3J clonotype was defined by an identical inferred V gene, J gene, and CDR3 amino acid sequence. The percentage overlap between two repertoires was calculated by dividing the number of shared unique clonotypes by the size of the smaller repertoire. RTK rarefaction, the Chao1 estimator, and Recon v2.1 estimates of unobserved clonotypes were used to assess repertoire richness. For all TCRbeta clonotypes obtained by the gDNA method from a few donors, generation probabilities were computed with OLGA. TCRdb took this table from immuneACCESS and kept in-frame rearrangements with V and J called. Such tables lack part of the clones; where checked against another copy, unresolved V genes explain under half of the gap, and the rest is unexplained. The V and J calls and clone size were taken over from that table, and D and trimming were inferred from the DNA. The sample table contains some 2,500,000 clones; only one count was recorded for around 93% of them. The ten largest account for roughly 0.34% of the sample.

Material for sequencing was naive CD4+ T cells from PBMCs. According to the study, the label for this sample's cell subset or site signals: CD45RA+ positively selected. The sequence was collected from a man between 18 and 35 years old in good health. Some clones in this sample may be carry-over from other donors' samples.

The DNA is TGTGCCAGCAGCCCCCCTGGGGATACGCAGTATTTT. It translates as CASSPPGDTQYF. The rearranged segments are TRBV7-8 and TRBJ2-3; no D gene call is confident. Based on the germline V gene, the CDR1 and CDR2 sequences are SGHVS and FQNEAQ. The junction shows trimming of 5 bases on V and 6 bases on J, plus 9 bases between the germline ends. The cysteine opens and the phenylalanine closes a CDR3 of 12 amino acids. This entry keeps only the CDR3 DNA: 36 bases, framed from base 1. Outside the CDR3, residues come from the reference TRBV7-8 and TRBJ2-3 proteins, so the full variable domain is: GAGVSQSPRYKVAKRGQDVALRCDPISGHVSLFWYQQALGQGPEFLTYFQNEAQLDKSGLPSDRFFAERPEGSVSTLKIQRTQQEDSAVYLCASSPPGDTQYFGPGTRLTVL.